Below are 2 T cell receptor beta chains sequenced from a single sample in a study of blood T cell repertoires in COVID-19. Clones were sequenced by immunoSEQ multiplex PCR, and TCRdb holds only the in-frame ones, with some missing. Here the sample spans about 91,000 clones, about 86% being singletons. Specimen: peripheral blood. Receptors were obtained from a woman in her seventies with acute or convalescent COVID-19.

CDR3 amino acids: CASGRTGANEQFF. CDR3 DNA sequence: TGCGCCAGCGGCAGGACAGGGGCCAATGAGCAGTTCTTC. The chain couples TRBV23-1 to TRBJ2-1; TRBD1 aligns across 9 bases. TRBV23-1 is an ORF, with its function uncertain. J lost 6 bases, V lost 8 bases, and 5 bases had no gene match. The CDR3 totals 13 residues.

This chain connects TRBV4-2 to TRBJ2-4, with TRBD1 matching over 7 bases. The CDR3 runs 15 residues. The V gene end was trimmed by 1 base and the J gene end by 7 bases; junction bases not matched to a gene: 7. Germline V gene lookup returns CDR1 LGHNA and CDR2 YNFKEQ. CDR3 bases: TGTGCCAGCAGCCAAGTGGGGGACAGTTTTAACATTCAGTACTTC. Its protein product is CASSQVGDSFNIQYF.